The rows below give T cell receptor beta chains drawn from one sample of a study of T cell repertoires in cytomegalovirus infection. These TCRs are of unknown antigen specificity. TCRdb reanalysed the reads using MiXCR and keeps one entry per CDR3 protein. Here the sample spans 26,000 or so distinct CDR3 sequences, around 19% being singletons. The sequences come from CD8+ T cells from cultured PBMCs, collected from culture after CMV antigen stimulation. The origin of the receptors is a human donor in good health (CMV status not recorded). Some clones in this sample may be carry-over from other donors' samples. CDR3s include the opening cysteine and the closing phenylalanine or tryptophan. The D gene is left open where the match is weak. Rows give clone size only sometimes, using once, few, many, or a class for an expanded clone.

-,TRBJ2-4,TRBV2,-,TGTGCCAGCAGCCCGTTCATAGCCAAAAACATTCAGTACTTC,CASSPFIAKNIQYF
-,TRBJ2-3,TRBV6-6,-,TGTGCCAGCAGTTGGCTAGTAGGCCAGAACACAGATACGCAGTATTTT,CASSWLVGQNTDTQYF
-,TRBJ2-4,TRBV6-2/TRBV6-3,-,TGTGCCACCAGTCGGGGGAACATTCAGTACTTC,CATSRGNIQYF
-,TRBJ1-4,TRBV7-2,-,TGTGCCAGCAGCTTGGCTAGCTCTAATGAAAAACTGTTTTTT,CASSLASSNEKLFF
-,TRBJ2-7,TRBV7-2,few,TGTGCCAGCAGCCAAGGCGGGGCGCCTTCCTACGAGCAGTGCTTC,CASSQGGAPSYEQCF
-,TRBJ2-3,TRBV7-6,-,TGTGCCAGCAGCTTATACCCGGGGGAGGATACGCAGTATTTT,CASSLYPGEDTQYF
-,TRBJ1-2,TRBV7-9,few,TGTGCCAGCAGCTTGGGGCAGTGGTATGGCTACACCTTC,CASSLGQWYGYTF
TRBD1,TRBJ2-7,TRBV4-1,-,TGCGCCAGCAGCCCAACAGGGGGGTCCTACGAGCAGTACTTC,CASSPTGGSYEQYF
TRBD1,TRBJ1-1,TRBV27,-,TGTGCCAGCAGCGATGGACAGGGGGCCTTGAACACTGAAGCTTTCTTT,CASSDGQGALNTEAFF
-,TRBJ2-3,TRBV28,-,TGTGCCACAGGGGGGGACTGGAACACAGATACGCAGTATTTT,CATGGDWNTDTQYF
TRBD1,TRBJ1-1,TRBV6-6,few,TGTGCCAGCACCGGGACAGGGAGGGACACTGAAGCTTTCTTT,CASTGTGRDTEAFF
-,TRBJ1-6,TRBV27,-,TGTGCCAGCAGTTTGGTGCGGATTCATTCACCCCTCCACTTT,CASSLVRIHSPLHF
TRBD2,TRBJ2-7,TRBV29-1,-,TGCAGCGTTAAACTAGCGGGAGGGACGACCTACGAGCAGTACTTC,CSVKLAGGTTYEQYF
TRBD1,TRBJ2-2,TRBV2,many,TGTGCCAGCGGAGGCGCAGGGGGCATCACCGGGGAGCTGTTTTTT,CASGGAGGITGELFF
-,TRBJ2-3,TRBV27,many,TGTGCCAGCAGTTTAACAGATACGCAGTATTTT,CASSLTDTQYF
-,TRBJ2-2,TRBV7-2,few,TGTGCCAGCAGCTTAGCCCCGAAAACCGGGGAGCTGTTTTTT,CASSLAPKTGELFF
-,TRBJ2-1,TRBV7-3,few,TGTGCCAGCAGCTTAAATTTAGGAGGGTTTTACAATGAGCAGTTCTTC,CASSLNLGGFYNEQFF
TRBD1,TRBJ2-3,TRBV28,-,TGTGCCAGCAGGCATCGCCCGACAGGGACCACAGATACGCAGTATTTT,CASRHRPTGTTDTQYF
-,TRBJ2-1,TRBV7-2,-,TGCGCCAGCAGCTTAGGACACTCCAATGAGCAGTTCTTC,CASSLGHSNEQFF
-,TRBJ1-1,TRBV7-2,many,TGTGCCAGCAGCTTAGGACCGATGAACACTGAAGCTTTCTTT,CASSLGPMNTEAFF
-,TRBJ2-1,TRBV11-2,-,TGTGCCAGCAGCTTAGTGGCTCTGGGAAATGAGCAGTTCTTC,CASSLVALGNEQFF
-,TRBJ2-3,TRBV6-5,few,TGTGCCAGCAGTTACACCATTTACAGGGACCATAGCACAGATACGCAGTATTTT,CASSYTIYRDHSTDTQYF
-,TRBJ2-3,TRBV11-3,-,TGTGCCAGCAGCTTAACTGGGAGCGCCACAGATACGCAGTATTTT,CASSLTGSATDTQYF
-,TRBJ2-7,TRBV11-2,-,TGTGCCAGCAGCGAAATCCGGGACCCGAAAGACGAGCAGTACTTC,CASSEIRDPKDEQYF
TRBD1,TRBJ1-6,TRBV7-2,many,TGTGCCAGCAGCCCCAGGGACAGTACTTTACCACCCCTCCACTTT,CASSPRDSTLPPLHF
TRBD2,TRBJ2-5,TRBV7-2,-,TGTGCCAGCAGCCCACGACTAGCGGGGATGGAGACCCAGTACTTC,CASSPRLAGMETQYF
-,TRBJ2-5,TRBV6-5,-,TGTGCCAGCAGTCCCTCGGAGACCCAGTACTTC,CASSPSETQYF
-,TRBJ2-7,TRBV11-2,few,TGTGCCAGCAGCTCTTGGGTGGAGGGTATGGACGAGCAGTACTTC,CASSSWVEGMDEQYF
-,TRBJ2-2,TRBV7-6,once,TGTGCCAGCAGCTTATGGCAGGGGCGAAGCACCGGGGAGCTGTTTTTT,CASSLWQGRSTGELFF
TRBD2,TRBJ2-3,TRBV9,-,TGTGCCAGCAGCGTAGATGACGGGGGGGCCAGAAGCACAGATACGCAGTATTTT,CASSVDDGGARSTDTQYF
TRBD1,TRBJ1-5,TRBV5-1,-,TGCGCCAGCCCGGGGACAGGTATGACTTATAGCAATCAGCCCCAGCATTTT,CASPGTGMTYSNQPQHF
-,TRBJ2-1,TRBV7-6,-,TGTGCCAGCAGCTTTACGCCTTCTACAGCATACTCCTACAATGAGCAGTTCTTC,CASSFTPSTAYSYNEQFF
TRBD1,TRBJ1-2,TRBV7-8,few,TGTGCCAGCAGCTTAGTAGCCGGGACAGGGAAGGACGGCTACACCTTC,CASSLVAGTGKDGYTF
-,TRBJ2-7,TRBV19,few,TGTGCCAGTAGTCGGCGGGACCGCTCCTACGAGCAGTACTTC,CASSRRDRSYEQYF
-,TRBJ2-5,TRBV5-6,-,TGTGCCAGCAGCTTGGTTCCCCAAGAGACCCAGTACTTC,CASSLVPQETQYF
TRBD1,TRBJ2-7,TRBV7-9,-,TGTGCCAGCAGCTTCTCGGGACAGTTCACCTACGAGCAGTACTTC,CASSFSGQFTYEQYF
-,TRBJ2-5,TRBV7-8,-,TGTGCCAGCAGCTTAACTCTGGATCAAGAGACCCAGTACTTC,CASSLTLDQETQYF
-,TRBJ2-5,TRBV19,few,TGTGCCAGTAGTATAGATGATGGGGACCGGCCACGAGGGGAGACCCAGTACTTC,CASSIDDGDRPRGETQYF
TRBD1,TRBJ2-6,TRBV28,-,TGTGCCAGCAGTTTCTTCCCGGCGGACAGGGGGCCAGGGGCCAACGTCCTGACTTTC,CASSFFPADRGPGANVLTF
TRBD2,TRBJ2-1,TRBV28,few,TGTGCCAGCGGGTCTACTAGCGGGAGTACAGATGAGCAGTTCTTC,CASGSTSGSTDEQFF